A selection of T cell receptor beta chains follows, all from one sample in a study of blood T cell repertoires in COVID-19. The protocol was immunoSEQ multiplex PCR, while the TCRdb copy is restricted to in-frame clones and leaves out a portion. The sample shows about 300,000 clones, more than 85% of them seen only once. Sequenced: peripheral blood. These receptor sequences come from a man in his sixties or seventies with acute or convalescent COVID-19. CDR3s include the opening cysteine and the closing phenylalanine or tryptophan. D genes are given only for firm matches. Clone sizes are given selectively: once, few, many, or a class where the clone is expanded.

>TRBD1|NA|TRBV30|TRBJ1-1
TGTGCCTGGAGGACAGGGGGAAACACTGAAGCTTTCTTT
CAWRTGGNTEAFF
>TRBD1|NA|TRBV28|TRBJ1-2
TGTGCCATCTACCGGGACAGGGGAGGGTTGGGCGGCTACACCTTC
CAIYRDRGGLGGYTF
>TRBD2|NA|TRBV4-3|TRBJ2-3
TGCGCCAGCAGCCAAGATAGGGAGGGAGATACGCAGTATTTT
CASSQDREGDTQYF
>NA|NA|TRBV7-2|TRBJ1-4
TGTGCCAGCAGCTTAGCGGGGAGCAACAGAAATGAAAAACTGTTTTTT
CASSLAGSNRNEKLFF
>NA|NA|TRBV6-5|TRBJ1-1
TGTGCCGTGGGCAGTCTGAACACTGAAGCTTTCTTT
CAVGSLNTEAFF
>TRBD1|NA|TRBV27|TRBJ1-5
TGTGCCAGCAGTTTGGGGACAGGGGGCAATCAGCCCCAGCATTTT
CASSLGTGGNQPQHF
>TRBD1|NA|TRBV2|TRBJ2-3
TGTGCCAGCAGTGTTTTGGGACAGAGGGGAGATACGCAGTATTTT
CASSVLGQRGDTQYF
>NA|NA|TRBV7-5|TRBJ1-2
TGTGCCAGAGTGCGGGGCTCGAAAGGGGTTTATGGCTACACCTTC
CARVRGSKGVYGYTF
>NA|NA|TRBV3-1/TRBV3-2|TRBJ2-7
TGTGCCAGCAGCCAGGTTGGCTTCGAGCAGTACTTC
CASSQVGFEQYF
>NA|NA|TRBV3-1/TRBV3-2|TRBJ2-3
TGTGCCAGCAGCCAAACTTCGGGACAAAACACAGATACGCAGTATTTT
CASSQTSGQNTDTQYF
>NA|NA|TRBV2|TRBJ2-5
TGTGCCAGCAGTAGCCACAGGGACACCCAGTACTTC
CASSSHRDTQYF
>TRBD2|NA|TRBV7-3|TRBJ2-5
TGTGCCAGCAGCCCCTCGGCGGGGGGTGTGGAGACCCAGTACTTC
CASSPSAGGVETQYF
>TRBD2|NA|TRBV5-6|TRBJ2-2
TGTGCCAGCAGCTTGTTTGGTCTAGCGGGAGATAGCACCGGGGAGCTGTTTTTT
CASSLFGLAGDSTGELFF
>TRBD2|NA|TRBV7-2|TRBJ2-7
TGTGCCAGCAGCCCGGGGGGGTGGACCTACGAGCAGTACTTC
CASSPGGWTYEQYF
>TRBD2|NA|TRBV28|TRBJ2-2
TGTGCCAGCAGTTTACGAACTAGCGGGAGAAGCACCGGGGAGCTGTTTTTT
CASSLRTSGRSTGELFF
>TRBD1|NA|TRBV5-1|TRBJ1-4
TGCGCCAGCAGCTTGTTACAGGGGACTAATGAAAAACTGTTTTTT
CASSLLQGTNEKLFF
>TRBD2|once|TRBV6-5|TRBJ2-3
TGTGCCAGCAGGAGAGCGGGATCGGGGCCAGATACGCAGTATTTT
CASRRAGSGPDTQYF
>NA|NA|TRBV7-9|TRBJ1-2
TGTGCCAGCGCGGCTAACTATGGCTACACCTTC
CASAANYGYTF
>TRBD1|NA|TRBV2|TRBJ2-3
TGTGCCAGCAGTGAAGAGGGGGCAGGAAGCACAGATACGCAGTATTTT
CASSEEGAGSTDTQYF
>NA|NA|TRBV19|TRBJ1-2
TGTGCCAGTAGTATAGAGGGGGCCCGTGGCTACACCTTC
CASSIEGARGYTF
>NA|NA|TRBV3-1/TRBV3-2|TRBJ2-5
TGTGCCAGCAGCCAAGGTTTGGGGGGGGCTCAAGAGACCCAGTACTTC
CASSQGLGGAQETQYF
>TRBD1|NA|TRBV7-2|TRBJ1-1
TGTGCCAGCAGCTTAGGCCGACAGGGTCTGGGCGGTGAAGCTTTCTTT
CASSLGRQGLGGEAFF
>TRBD2|NA|TRBV9|TRBJ2-2
TGTGCCAGCAGCTTTAGGTCGGGAGGGGGCACCGGGGAGCTGTTTTTT
CASSFRSGGGTGELFF
>NA|once|TRBV10-1|TRBJ1-1
TGCGCCAGCAGTGATGGCCCTACTGAAGCTTTCTTT
CASSDGPTEAFF
>NA|NA|TRBV5-5|TRBJ1-6
TGTGCCAGCAGCTTTACCCAGAATGGGGAGGGGAATTCACCCCTCCACTTT
CASSFTQNGEGNSPLHF
>TRBD2|NA|TRBV6-5|TRBJ2-7
TGTGCCAGCAGCCCGGGACTAGCGGAGACCTACGAGCAGTACTTC
CASSPGLAETYEQYF
>TRBD1|NA|TRBV5-8|TRBJ1-2
TGTGCCAGCAGCTTGGTACGGACAGGGGATAGTTATGGCTACACCTTC
CASSLVRTGDSYGYTF
>TRBD1|NA|TRBV2|TRBJ2-7
TGTGCCAGCAGACGTCCGGGACAGGGAATCTCCTACGAGCAGTACTTC
CASRRPGQGISYEQYF
>NA|NA|TRBV7-2|TRBJ2-1
TGTGCCAGCAGTAGATCCTACTCCTACAATGAGCAGTTCTTC
CASSRSYSYNEQFF
>NA|once|TRBV28|TRBJ1-4
TGTGCCAGCAGTTTGGCGGGCGGAGTTGAAAAACTGTTTTTT
CASSLAGGVEKLFF
>TRBD1|NA|TRBV4-3|TRBJ1-6
TGCGCCAGCAGCCAAGATTCCTGGACAGGGAAGAATTCACCCCTCCACTTT
CASSQDSWTGKNSPLHF
>NA|NA|TRBV7-9|TRBJ2-7
TGTGCCAGCAGCTCGGGTTTGACAGTTCTCTACGAGCAGTACTTC
CASSSGLTVLYEQYF